These 12 T cell receptor beta chains came from one sample sequenced in a study of T-cell reconstitution after alpha-beta-depleted transplantation in children (TCRdb year 2016). The method was PCR. TCRdb lists the instrument as Illumina HiSeq 2500. To normalize quantification of the TCRbeta repertoire, the TCR libraries were built with molecular barcoding that relied on unique molecular identifiers. TCRdb handled the public reads itself, with Q25 trimming in fastp and clone calling in MiXCR, and kept productive beta chains. Identical CDR3 protein sequences are pooled into one entry, listed with their most common genes and DNA. Counted in this sample were roughly 500,000 distinct CDR3 sequences; about 18% of them appeared once. More than 2.5% of the sample belongs to the ten largest clones. Material: PBMCs from the stem cell graft donor, obtained from the stem cell graft. These receptors were taken from a human donor who donated a stem cell graft to a child with acute lymphoblastic leukemia.

The V and J genes are TRBV5-1 and TRBJ2-5; 10 positions match TRBD2. Germline loops: CDR1 SGHRS, CDR2 YFSETQ. Trimming at V came to 2 bases and at J to 5 bases, leaving 6 bases not matched to a gene. The CDR3 runs to 15 residues. CDR3 loop: CASSLLAGSIETQYF. In DNA, the CDR3 is TGCGCCAGCAGCTTACTAGCGGGATCAATTGAGACCCAGTACTTC.

This clonotype has only a few counts. The chain has TRBV12-3 or TRBV12-4 and TRBJ2-7; 7 bases map to TRBD1. J was trimmed by 2 bases and V by 10 bases; bases with no gene match: 8. The CDR3 loop spans 13 amino acids. The CDR3 nucleotides are TGTGCCATCGGACAGGCGTCCCCCTACGAGCAGTACTTC. This encodes CAIGQASPYEQYF.

This clonotype has a handful of counts. The genes are TRBV9 and TRBJ2-5; the D is unclear. The germline V and J ends were trimmed by 1 base and 3 bases, with 19 bases remaining between them. CDR1 is SGDLS, CDR2 YYNGEE, per germline. The CDR3 runs 17 residues. This CDR3 is CASSVSESRSREETQYF. In DNA form, the CDR3 reads TGTGCCAGCAGCGTATCGGAAAGCCGAAGTAGGGAAGAGACCCAGTACTTC. The full variable domain, in which reference TRBV9 and TRBJ2-5 provide the parts outside the CDR3, is DSGVTQTPKHLITATGQRVTLRCSPRSGDLSVYWYQQSLDQGLQFLIQYYNGEERAKGNILERFSAQQFPDLHSELNLSSLELGDSALYFCASSVSESRSREETQYFGPGTRLLVL.

This clonotype appeared a few times. The rearrangement uses TRBV27 and TRBJ1-5; 9 bases are shared with TRBD1. J gave up 0 bases and V 5 bases, and 5 bases lay outside the gene matches. Germline CDR1 and CDR2: MNHEY and SMNVEV (reference sequence). CDR3 length equals 16 residues. CDR3 DNA: TGTGCCAGCAGTGACCGGGACAGGGCTAGCAATCAGCCCCAGCATTTT. As protein: CASSDRDRASNQPQHF.

This clonotype was detected only a few times. The chain recombines TRBV6-5 with TRBJ1-2; TRBD1 aligns across 8 bases. The CDR3 runs 15 residues. Trimming at V came to 0 bases and at J to 8 bases, leaving 8 bases not matched to a gene. Germline lookup yields CDR1 MNHEY and CDR2 SVGAGI. DNA for the CDR3: TGTGCCAGCAGTTACTCCCCAGGGGGCCCCTTGGGCTACACCTTC. This codes for CASSYSPGGPLGYTF.

This clonotype was seen at least ten times. The J gene is TRBJ1-6, the V gene TRBV18; the D is unclear. This CDR3 has 15 amino acids. V shed 1 base and J shed 9 bases, with 13 bases lying between them. CDR1 KGHSH and CDR2 LQKENI come from the germline V gene. CDR3 amino acids: CASSPRRRDSSPLHF. The CDR3 DNA reads TGTGCCAGCTCACCACGACGAAGGGATAGTTCACCCCTCCACTTT.

The table lists this clonotype with a few counts. V usage is TRBV15 and J usage is TRBJ2-6; D gene uncertain. CDR3 length equals 15 residues. The V and J ends lost 3 bases and 4 bases respectively, with 10 bases between them. Per germline, CDR1 LNHNV and CDR2 YYDKDF (reference sequence). CDR3 sequence reads: CATSRPNPGANVLTF. In DNA, the CDR3 is TGTGCCACCAGCAGGCCTAACCCGGGGGCCAACGTCCTGACTTTC.

V and J are TRBV9 and TRBJ1-2, with a possible D match to TRBD1 (6 bases). The CDR3 has 15 amino acids. Looked up from germline, CDR1 is SGDLS and CDR2 is YYNGEE. Trimming removed 5 bases from V and 3 bases from J, with 17 bases in between. CDR3 sequence reads: CASSGTGARDYGYTF. The CDR3 DNA sequence: TGTGCCAGCAGTGGTACGGGGGCGCGGGACTATGGCTACACCTTC.

The chain joins TRBV20-1 to TRBJ2-1; 9 bases fit TRBD2. The CDR3 covers 14 residues. The V and J ends lost 3 bases and 5 bases, in that order; junction bases with no gene match: 5. Germline V lookup: CDR1 DFQATT, CDR2 SNEGSKA (reference sequence). The CDR3 region is CSARTSGINNEQFF. The CDR3 coding sequence is TGCAGTGCTAGGACTAGCGGAATTAACAATGAGCAGTTCTTC.

The chain has TRBV6-6 and TRBJ1-2; tentatively, D is TRBD1 (5 bases). V was cut by 7 bases and J by 3 bases, with 12 bases left in between. CDR3 length: 13 amino acids. CDR1 MNHNY and CDR2 SVGAGI come from the germline V gene (reference sequence). The CDR3: CASNQQVYYGYTF. The CDR3 DNA is TGTGCCAGCAACCAACAGGTGTACTATGGCTACACCTTC.

In its sample, this clonotype was seen a few times. The chain links TRBV7-3 to TRBJ2-2; D is ambiguous. V dropped 0 bases and J dropped 2 bases, with 13 bases sitting between them. This CDR3 region has 17 residues. CDR1 is SGHTA and CDR2 is FQGTGA in the germline V gene. CDR3 residues: CASSLTFASFNTGELFF. The CDR3 region has the DNA TGTGCCAGCAGCTTAACGTTTGCCAGTTTTAACACCGGGGAGCTGTTTTTT.

The chain links TRBV12-3 or TRBV12-4 to TRBJ2-1; D may be TRBD1 (6 bases). V lost 5 bases and J lost 5, with 19 bases in between. The CDR3 contains 16 residues. This CDR3 is CASSPPTGSGHNEQFF. CDR3 nucleotide sequence: TGTGCCAGCAGTCCTCCGACAGGCTCCGGCCACAATGAGCAGTTCTTC.